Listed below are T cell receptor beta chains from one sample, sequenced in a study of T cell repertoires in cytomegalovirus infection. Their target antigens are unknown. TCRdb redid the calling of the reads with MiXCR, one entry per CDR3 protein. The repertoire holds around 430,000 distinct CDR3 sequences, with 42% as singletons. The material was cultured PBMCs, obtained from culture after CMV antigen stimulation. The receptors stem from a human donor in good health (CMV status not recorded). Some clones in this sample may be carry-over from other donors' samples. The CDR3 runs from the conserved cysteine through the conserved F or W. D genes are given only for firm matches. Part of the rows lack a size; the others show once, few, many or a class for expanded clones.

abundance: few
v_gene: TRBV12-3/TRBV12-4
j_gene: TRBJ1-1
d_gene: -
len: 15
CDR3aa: CASSFLRLPNTEAFF
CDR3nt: TGTGCCAGCAGTTTTTTGAGACTTCCGAACACTGAAGCTTTCTTT

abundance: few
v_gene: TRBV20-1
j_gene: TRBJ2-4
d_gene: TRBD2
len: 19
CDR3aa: CSARELSSGRAWTKNIQYF
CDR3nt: TGCAGTGCTAGAGAATTGAGTAGCGGGAGGGCCTGGACCAAAAACATTCAGTACTTC

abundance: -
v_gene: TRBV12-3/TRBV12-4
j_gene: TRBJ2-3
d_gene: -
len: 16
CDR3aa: CASSLFVAATTDTQYF
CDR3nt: TGTGCCAGCAGTTTGTTTGTTGCGGCAACCACAGATACGCAGTATTTT

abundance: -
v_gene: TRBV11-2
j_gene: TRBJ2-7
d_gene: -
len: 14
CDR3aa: CASTSLEQFYEQYF
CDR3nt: TGTGCCAGCACCTCTCTGGAACAGTTCTACGAGCAGTACTTC

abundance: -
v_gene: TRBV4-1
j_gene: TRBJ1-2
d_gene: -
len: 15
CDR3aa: CASSQEGTGSYGYTF
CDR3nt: TGCGCCAGCAGCCAAGAGGGAACAGGTAGCTATGGCTACACCTTC

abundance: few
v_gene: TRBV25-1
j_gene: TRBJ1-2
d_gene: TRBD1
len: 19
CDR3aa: CASSEAQGAQHWTNYGYTF
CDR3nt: TGTGCCAGCAGTGAAGCTCAGGGGGCGCAGCATTGGACTAACTATGGCTACACCTTC

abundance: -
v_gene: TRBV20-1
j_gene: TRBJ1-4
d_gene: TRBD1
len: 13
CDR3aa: CSARPGQAEKLFF
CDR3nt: TGCAGTGCTAGACCCGGACAGGCTGAAAAACTGTTTTTT

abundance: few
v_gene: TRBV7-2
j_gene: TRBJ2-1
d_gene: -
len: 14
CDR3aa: CASSFPTARNEQFF
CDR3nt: TGTGCCAGCAGCTTCCCCACCGCTCGGAATGAGCAGTTCTTC

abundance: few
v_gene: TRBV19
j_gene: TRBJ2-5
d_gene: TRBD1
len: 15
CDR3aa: CASSRTGVDQETQYF
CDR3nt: TGTGCCAGTAGTAGGACAGGGGTGGACCAAGAGACCCAGTACTTC

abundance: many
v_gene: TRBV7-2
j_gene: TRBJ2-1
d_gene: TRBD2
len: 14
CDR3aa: CASSSGIGYNEQFF
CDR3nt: TGTGCCAGCTCCAGCGGGATAGGCTACAATGAGCAGTTCTTC

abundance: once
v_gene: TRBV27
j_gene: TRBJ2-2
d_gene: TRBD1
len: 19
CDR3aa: CASSPSGQGFTPNTGELFF
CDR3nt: TGTGCCAGCAGCCCGTCGGGACAGGGGTTCACTCCGAACACCGGGGAGCTGTTTTTT

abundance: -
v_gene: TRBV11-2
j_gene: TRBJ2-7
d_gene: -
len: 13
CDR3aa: CASSLWASREQYF
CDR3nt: TGTGCCAGCAGCCTGTGGGCTAGCAGGGAGCAGTACTTC

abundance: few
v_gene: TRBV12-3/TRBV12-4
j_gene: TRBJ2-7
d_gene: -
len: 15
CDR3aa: CASSLGGRGVYEQYF
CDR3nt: TGTGCCAGCAGTTTAGGCGGCAGGGGGGTCTACGAGCAGTACTTC

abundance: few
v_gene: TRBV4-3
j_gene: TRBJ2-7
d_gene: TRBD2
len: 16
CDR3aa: CASSQDRELAPYEQYF
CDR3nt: TGCGCCAGCAGCCAAGATAGGGAACTAGCGCCATACGAGCAGTACTTC

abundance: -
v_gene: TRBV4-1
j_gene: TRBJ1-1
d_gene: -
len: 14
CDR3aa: CASSQAQGGAEAFF
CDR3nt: TGCGCCAGCAGCCAAGCGCAGGGTGGGGCTGAAGCTTTCTTT

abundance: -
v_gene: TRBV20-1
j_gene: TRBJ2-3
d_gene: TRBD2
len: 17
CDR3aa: CSAYGTSGRSSTDTQYF
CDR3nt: TGCAGTGCTTACGGGACTAGCGGGAGATCTAGCACAGATACGCAGTATTTT

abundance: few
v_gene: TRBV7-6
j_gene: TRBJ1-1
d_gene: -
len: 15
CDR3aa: CASSSMRGVNTEAFF
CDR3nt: TGTGCCAGCAGCTCCATGAGAGGTGTGAACACTGAAGCTTTCTTT

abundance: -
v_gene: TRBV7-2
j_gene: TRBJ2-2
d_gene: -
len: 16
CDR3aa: CASSLVPGRVAGELFF
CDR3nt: TGTGCCAGCAGCTTAGTTCCGGGGCGGGTGGCCGGGGAGCTGTTTTTT

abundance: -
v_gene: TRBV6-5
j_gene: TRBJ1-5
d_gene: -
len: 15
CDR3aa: CASRIVRDSNQPQHF
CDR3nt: TGTGCCAGCAGGATAGTTAGAGATAGCAATCAGCCCCAGCATTTT

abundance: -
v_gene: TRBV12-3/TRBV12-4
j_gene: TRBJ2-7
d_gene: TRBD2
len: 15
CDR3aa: CASSHTSGSLYEQYF
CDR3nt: TGTGCCAGCAGTCATACTAGCGGGAGTCTCTACGAGCAGTACTTC

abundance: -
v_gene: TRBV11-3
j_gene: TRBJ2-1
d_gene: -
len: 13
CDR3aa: CASSLGEGFEQFF
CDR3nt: TGTGCCAGCAGCTTAGGCGAGGGTTTCGAGCAGTTCTTC

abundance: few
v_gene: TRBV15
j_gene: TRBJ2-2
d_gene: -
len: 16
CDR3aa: CATSRGPPQNTGELFF
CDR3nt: TGTGCCACCAGCAGAGGACCCCCCCAGAACACCGGGGAGCTGTTTTTT

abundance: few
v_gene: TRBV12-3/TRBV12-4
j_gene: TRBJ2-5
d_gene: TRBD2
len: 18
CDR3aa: CASSLGGRGGTNQETQYF
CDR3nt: TGTGCCAGCAGTTTAGGGGGTCGGGGGGGTACAAACCAAGAGACCCAGTACTTC

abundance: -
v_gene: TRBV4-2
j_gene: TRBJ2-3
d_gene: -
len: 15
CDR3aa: CASSQVTGITDTQYF
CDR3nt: TGTGCCAGCAGCCAAGTTACAGGGATCACAGATACGCAGTATTTT

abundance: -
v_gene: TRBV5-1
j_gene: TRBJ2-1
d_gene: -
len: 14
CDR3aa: CASSLGTEGDEQFF
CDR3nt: TGCGCCAGCAGCTTGGGGACGGAGGGGGATGAGCAGTTCTTC

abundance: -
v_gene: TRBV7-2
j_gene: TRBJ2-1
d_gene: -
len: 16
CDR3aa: CASSPATATFYNEQFF
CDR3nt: TGTGCCAGCAGCCCCGCGACAGCGACGTTCTACAATGAGCAGTTCTTC

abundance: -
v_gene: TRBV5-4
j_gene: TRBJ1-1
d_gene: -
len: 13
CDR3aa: CASSSSRGSEAFF
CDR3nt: TGTGCCAGCAGCTCCTCTAGGGGCTCTGAAGCTTTCTTT

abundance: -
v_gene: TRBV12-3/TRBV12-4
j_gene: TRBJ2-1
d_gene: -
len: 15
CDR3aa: CASSPQGLTYNEQFF
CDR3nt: TGTGCCAGCAGCCCCCAGGGTTTAACCTACAATGAGCAGTTCTTC

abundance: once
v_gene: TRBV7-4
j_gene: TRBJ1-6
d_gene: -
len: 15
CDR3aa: CASPQIGTYNSPLHF
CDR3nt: TGTGCCAGTCCTCAAATCGGGACCTATAATTCACCCCTCCACTTT

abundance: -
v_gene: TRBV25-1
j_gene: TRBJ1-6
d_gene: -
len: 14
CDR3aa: CASSAYTPSSPLHF
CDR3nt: TGTGCCAGCAGTGCCTACACCCCGAGTTCACCCCTCCACTTT

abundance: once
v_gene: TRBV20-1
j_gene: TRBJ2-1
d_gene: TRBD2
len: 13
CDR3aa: CSASGTTYNEQFF
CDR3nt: TGCAGTGCTAGCGGGACTACCTACAATGAGCAGTTCTTC

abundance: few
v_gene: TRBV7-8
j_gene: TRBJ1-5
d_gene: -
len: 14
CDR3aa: CASSVGGRDQPQHF
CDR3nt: TGTGCCAGCAGCGTCGGCGGTAGGGACCAGCCCCAGCATTTT

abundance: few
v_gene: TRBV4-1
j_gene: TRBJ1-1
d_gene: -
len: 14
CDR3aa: CASSPSWRNTEAFF
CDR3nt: TGCGCCAGCAGCCCATCTTGGAGGAACACTGAAGCTTTCTTT

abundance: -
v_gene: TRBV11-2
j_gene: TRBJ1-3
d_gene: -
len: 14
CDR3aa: CASSFSGTGNTIYF
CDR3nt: TGTGCCAGCAGCTTTTCTGGGACTGGAAACACCATATATTTT

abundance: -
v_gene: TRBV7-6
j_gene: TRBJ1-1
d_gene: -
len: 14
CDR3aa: CASSLVMGNTEAFF
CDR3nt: TGTGCCAGCAGCTTAGTGATGGGGAACACTGAAGCTTTCTTT

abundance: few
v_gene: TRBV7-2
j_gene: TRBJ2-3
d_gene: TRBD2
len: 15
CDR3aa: CASSPPGGGAATQYF
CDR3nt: TGTGCCAGCAGCCCACCGGGGGGGGGGGCCGCTACGCAGTATTTT

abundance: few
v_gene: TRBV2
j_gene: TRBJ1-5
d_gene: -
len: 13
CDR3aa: CATKMGSNQPQHF
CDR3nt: TGTGCCACTAAGATGGGTAGCAATCAGCCCCAGCATTTT

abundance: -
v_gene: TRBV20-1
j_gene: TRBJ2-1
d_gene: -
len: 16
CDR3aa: CSARVVGAFPDNEQFF
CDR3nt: TGCAGTGCTAGAGTGGTGGGGGCATTCCCAGACAATGAGCAGTTCTTC

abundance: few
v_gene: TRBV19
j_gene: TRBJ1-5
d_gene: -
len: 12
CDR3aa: CASRATTWPQHF
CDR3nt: TGTGCCAGTCGGGCCACAACCTGGCCCCAGCATTTT

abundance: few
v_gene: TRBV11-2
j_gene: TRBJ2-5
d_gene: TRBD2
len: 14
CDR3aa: CASSFTAGEETQYF
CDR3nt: TGTGCCAGCAGCTTCACAGCGGGGGAAGAGACCCAGTACTTC

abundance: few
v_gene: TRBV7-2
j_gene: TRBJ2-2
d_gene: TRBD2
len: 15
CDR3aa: CASSLRLAGGGELFF
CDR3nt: TGTGCCAGCAGCTTAAGACTAGCGGGAGGCGGGGAGCTGTTTTTT

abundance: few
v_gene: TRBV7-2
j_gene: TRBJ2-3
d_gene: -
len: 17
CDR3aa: CASSLEGGFAVTDTQYF
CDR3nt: TGTGCCAGCAGCTTAGAGGGGGGTTTCGCGGTCACAGATACGCAGTATTTT

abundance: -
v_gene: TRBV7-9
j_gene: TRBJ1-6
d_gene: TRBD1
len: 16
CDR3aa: CASSLLGQGDNSPLHF
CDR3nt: TGTGCCAGCAGCTTACTCGGACAGGGGGATAATTCACCCCTCCACTTT

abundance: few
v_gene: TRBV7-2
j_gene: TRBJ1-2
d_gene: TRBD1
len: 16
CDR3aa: CTSSQRPGQTIYGYTF
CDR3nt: TGTACCAGCAGTCAGCGACCGGGACAGACGATCTATGGCTACACCTTC

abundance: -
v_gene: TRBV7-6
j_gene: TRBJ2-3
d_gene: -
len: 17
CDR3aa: CASSSPARGRYSDTQYF
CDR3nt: TGTGCCAGCAGCTCCCCCGCGCGAGGGAGGTATTCAGATACGCAGTATTTT

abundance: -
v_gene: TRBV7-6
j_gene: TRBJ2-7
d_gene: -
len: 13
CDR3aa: CASSLALPREQYF
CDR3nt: TGTGCCAGCAGCTTAGCCTTGCCACGCGAGCAGTACTTC

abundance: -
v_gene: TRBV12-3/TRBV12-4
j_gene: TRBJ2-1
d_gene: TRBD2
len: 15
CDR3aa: CASSFLAGGQGEQFF
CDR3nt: TGTGCCAGCAGTTTTCTAGCGGGAGGGCAAGGGGAGCAGTTCTTC

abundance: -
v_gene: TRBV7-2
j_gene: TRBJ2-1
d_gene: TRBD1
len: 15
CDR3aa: CASSLTGGLYNEQFF
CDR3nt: TGTGCCAGCAGCCTGACAGGGGGGCTCTACAATGAGCAGTTCTTC

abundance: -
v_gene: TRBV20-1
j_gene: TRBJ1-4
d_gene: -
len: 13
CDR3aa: CSARVGAREKLFF
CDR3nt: TGCAGTGCTAGAGTTGGAGCCCGCGAAAAACTGTTTTTT

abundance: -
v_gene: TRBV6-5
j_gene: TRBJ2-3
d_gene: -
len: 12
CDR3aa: CASSRDFETQYF
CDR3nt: TGTGCCAGCAGCCGGGACTTCGAAACGCAGTATTTT

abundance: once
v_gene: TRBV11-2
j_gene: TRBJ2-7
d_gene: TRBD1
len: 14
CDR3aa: CASSRSGTGDEQYF
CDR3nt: TGTGCCAGCAGCCGATCCGGGACAGGCGACGAGCAGTACTTC

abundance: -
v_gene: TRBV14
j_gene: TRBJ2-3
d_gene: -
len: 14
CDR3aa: CASSPAGLTDTQYF
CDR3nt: TGTGCCAGCAGCCCAGCGGGCCTCACAGATACGCAGTATTTT

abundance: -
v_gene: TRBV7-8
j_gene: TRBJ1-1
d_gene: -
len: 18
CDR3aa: CASSVDPRVGGGNTEAFF
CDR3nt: TGTGCCAGCAGCGTGGACCCGAGGGTGGGAGGGGGGAACACTGAAGCTTTCTTT

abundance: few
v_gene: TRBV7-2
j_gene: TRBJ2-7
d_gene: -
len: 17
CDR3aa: CASSSQGGLLRGYEQYF
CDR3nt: TGTGCCAGCAGCTCTCAGGGAGGACTTTTAAGAGGCTACGAGCAGTACTTC

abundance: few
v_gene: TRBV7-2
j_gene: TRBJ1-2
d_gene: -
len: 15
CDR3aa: CASSATRPTNYGYTF
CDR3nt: TGTGCCAGCAGCGCAACAAGGCCGACTAACTATGGCTACACCTTC

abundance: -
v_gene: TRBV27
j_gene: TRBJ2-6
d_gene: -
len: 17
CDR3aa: CASSFLDGAPGANVLTF
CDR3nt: TGTGCCAGCAGTTTCCTCGACGGGGCCCCTGGGGCCAACGTCCTGACTTTC

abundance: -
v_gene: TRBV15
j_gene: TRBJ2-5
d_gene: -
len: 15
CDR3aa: CATSPGRGPQETQYF
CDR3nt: TGTGCCACCTCCCCGGGTCGAGGGCCCCAAGAGACCCAGTACTTC